A selection of T cell receptor beta chains follows, all from one sample in a study of identical twins. TCRdb reanalysed the 5' RACE reads using MiXCR and keeps one entry per CDR3 protein. The repertoire holds a few hundred thousand distinct CDR3 sequences, with over 11% as singletons. These sequences were also reported in another study, on yellow fever vaccine responses in identical twins.

The sequencing input was CD4+ T cells sorted from blood. Receptor source: a woman between 18 and 29 years old in good health. Each CDR3 is given with its conserved first and last residue. A D gene is named only where the DNA matches it firmly. Size tells how often a clone was seen (once, few, many) or the class of an expanded clone, and some rows leave it out.

J gene	D gene	clone size	V gene	CDR3 protein	CDR3 DNA
TRBJ1-5	-	-	TRBV29-1	CSVMADDQPQHF	TGCAGCGTTATGGCAGACGATCAGCCCCAGCATTTT
TRBJ2-2	TRBD1	few	TRBV7-9	CASSPTGGSTGELFF	TGTGCCAGCAGCCCGACAGGGGGCTCCACCGGGGAGCTGTTTTTT
TRBJ2-7	-	-	TRBV28	CATLSYEQYF	TGTGCCACCCTTTCCTACGAGCAGTACTTC
TRBJ2-6	TRBD1	few	TRBV25-1	CASSPKQRGGNTGANVLTF	TGTGCCAGCAGCCCCAAACAAAGAGGGGGCAACACTGGGGCCAACGTCCTGACTTTC
TRBJ2-3	-	few	TRBV11-2	CASSLDTAGGTDTQYF	TGTGCCAGCAGCTTAGATACGGCAGGGGGGACAGATACGCAGTATTTT
TRBJ2-1	TRBD2	few	TRBV7-8	CASSFALAGTYNEQFF	TGTGCCAGCAGCTTTGCCCTAGCGGGTACTTACAATGAGCAGTTCTTC
TRBJ1-3	-	many	TRBV6-5	CASSYGRYSGNTIYF	TGTGCCAGCAGTTACGGACGATACTCTGGAAACACCATATATTTT
TRBJ2-7	TRBD1	-	TRBV14	CASSQDLGVWRTGVPSRNYEQYF	TGTGCCAGCAGCCAAGATCTTGGCGTGTGGAGGACAGGGGTTCCCTCTAGGAACTACGAGCAGTACTTC
TRBJ2-1	-	few	TRBV4-3	CASSRKLTGKNEQFF	TGCGCCAGCAGCCGCAAACTGACGGGTAAGAATGAGCAGTTCTTC
TRBJ2-3	TRBD2	few	TRBV12-3/TRBV12-4	CASTRGGRTDTQYF	TGTGCCAGCACCCGGGGGGGCAGAACAGATACGCAGTATTTT
TRBJ2-1	-	-	TRBV24-1	CATSLLNEQFF	TGTGCCACCAGTTTGCTCAATGAGCAGTTCTTC
TRBJ2-3	-	-	TRBV29-1	CSVDGDSRASTDTQYF	TGCAGCGTTGATGGGGACTCCCGAGCTAGCACAGATACGCAGTATTTT
TRBJ2-2	-	few	TRBV7-2	CASSLYSRELFF	TGTGCCAGCAGCTTATATTCCAGGGAGCTGTTTTTT
TRBJ2-3	-	-	TRBV5-1	CASTRNAGSDTQYF	TGCGCCAGCACCCGAAATGCAGGGTCAGATACGCAGTATTTT
TRBJ1-6	-	-	TRBV3-1	CASSPLGGDSPLHF	TGTGCCAGCAGCCCGCTGGGGGGCGATTCACCCCTCCACTTT
TRBJ2-7	TRBD1	few	TRBV11-2	CASSLFQTGIDEQYF	TGTGCCAGCAGCTTATTTCAGACAGGGATCGACGAGCAGTACTTC
TRBJ2-1	-	-	TRBV7-2	CASSREAEIYNEQFF	TGTGCCAGCAGTCGTGAGGCAGAAATATACAATGAGCAGTTCTTC
TRBJ2-5	-	few	TRBV3-1	CASSHLPRGEETQYF	TGTGCCAGCAGCCACCTCCCCCGGGGAGAAGAGACCCAGTACTTC
TRBJ1-1	TRBD1	few	TRBV10-3	CAISWDRVVAFF	TGTGCCATCAGTTGGGACAGGGTGGTAGCTTTCTTT
TRBJ2-1	-	-	TRBV6-1	CASSVGSFSYNEQFF	TGTGCCAGCAGTGTTGGCTCCTTCTCCTACAATGAGCAGTTCTTC
TRBJ1-5	TRBD1	-	TRBV16	CASSQVPAPGGNQPQHF	TGTGCCAGCAGCCAAGTCCCCGCGCCAGGGGGGAATCAGCCCCAGCATTTT
TRBJ2-7	-	-	TRBV10-3	CAISAAGGTYEQYF	TGTGCCATCAGTGCAGCTGGAGGCACCTACGAGCAGTACTTC
TRBJ2-3	-	-	TRBV18	CASSPGKDTQYF	TGTGCCAGCTCACCTGGAAAGGATACGCAGTATTTT
TRBJ1-4	-	few	TRBV29-1	CSARRTDEKLFF	TGCAGCGCTCGACGGACAGATGAAAAACTGTTTTTT
TRBJ2-5	-	many	TRBV11-2	CASSPQGPQETQYF	TGTGCCAGCAGCCCTCAGGGGCCCCAAGAGACCCAGTACTTC
TRBJ2-5	-	few	TRBV6-1	CASRRTAQETQYF	TGTGCCAGCAGACGGACAGCCCAAGAGACCCAGTACTTC
TRBJ2-5	TRBD2	once	TRBV7-3	CASSKGASGGQETQYF	TGTGCCAGCAGCAAAGGGGCTAGCGGGGGACAAGAGACCCAGTACTTC
TRBJ1-5	-	-	TRBV3-1	CASSQMKGHQPQHF	TGTGCCAGCAGCCAAATGAAGGGGCATCAGCCCCAGCATTTT
TRBJ2-1	TRBD1	many	TRBV4-1	CASSQDEQGRQFF	TGCGCCAGCAGCCAAGACGAACAGGGGAGGCAGTTCTTC
TRBJ2-2	-	few	TRBV20-1	CSASSSGELFF	TGCAGTGCTAGTAGCTCCGGGGAGCTGTTTTTT
TRBJ2-2	TRBD1	many	TRBV5-6	CASRTGVNTGELFF	TGTGCCAGCAGGACAGGGGTGAACACCGGGGAGCTGTTTTTT